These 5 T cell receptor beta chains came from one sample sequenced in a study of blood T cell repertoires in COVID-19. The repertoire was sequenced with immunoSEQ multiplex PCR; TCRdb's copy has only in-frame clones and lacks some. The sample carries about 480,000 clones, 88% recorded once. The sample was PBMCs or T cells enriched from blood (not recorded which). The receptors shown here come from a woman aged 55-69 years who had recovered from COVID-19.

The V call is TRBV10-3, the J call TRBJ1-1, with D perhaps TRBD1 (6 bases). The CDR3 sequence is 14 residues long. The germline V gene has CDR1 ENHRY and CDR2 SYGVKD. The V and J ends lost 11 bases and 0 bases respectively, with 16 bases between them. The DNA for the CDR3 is TGTGCCTCTCGGGGGGGCCCGGTGAACACTGAAGCTTTCTTT. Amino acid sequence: CASRGGPVNTEAFF.

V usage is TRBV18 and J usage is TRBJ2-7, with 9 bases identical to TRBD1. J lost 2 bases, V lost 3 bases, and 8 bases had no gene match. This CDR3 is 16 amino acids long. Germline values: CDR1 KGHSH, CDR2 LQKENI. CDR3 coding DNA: TGTGCCAGCTCACCCTCCGACAGGGGGTCAGCCTACGAGCAGTACTTC. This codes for CASSPSDRGSAYEQYF.

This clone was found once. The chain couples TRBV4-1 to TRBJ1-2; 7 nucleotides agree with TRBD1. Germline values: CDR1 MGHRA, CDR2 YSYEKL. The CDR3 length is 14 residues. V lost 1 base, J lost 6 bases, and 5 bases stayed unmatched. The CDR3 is CASSQVTGVHGYTF. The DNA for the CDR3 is TGCGCCAGCAGCCAAGTCACAGGGGTCCATGGCTACACCTTC.

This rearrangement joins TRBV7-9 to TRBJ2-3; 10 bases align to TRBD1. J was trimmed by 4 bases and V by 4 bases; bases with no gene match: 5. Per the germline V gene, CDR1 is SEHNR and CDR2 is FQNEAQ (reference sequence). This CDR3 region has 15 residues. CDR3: CASSSWGQGSDTQYF. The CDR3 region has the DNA TGTGCCAGCAGCTCCTGGGGACAGGGGTCAGATACGCAGTATTTT. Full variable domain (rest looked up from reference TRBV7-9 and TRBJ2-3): DTGVSQNPRHKITKRGQNVTFRCDPISEHNRLYWYRQTLGQGPEFLTYFQNEAQLEKSRLLSDRFSAERPKGSFSTLEIQRTEQGDSAMYLCASSSWGQGSDTQYFGPGTRLTVL.

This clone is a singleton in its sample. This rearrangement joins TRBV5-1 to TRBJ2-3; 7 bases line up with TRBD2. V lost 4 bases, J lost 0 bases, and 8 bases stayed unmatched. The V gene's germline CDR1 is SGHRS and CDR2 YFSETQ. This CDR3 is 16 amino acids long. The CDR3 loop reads CASSGDYWTSTDTQYF. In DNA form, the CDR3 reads TGCGCCAGCAGCGGGGACTACTGGACTAGCACAGATACGCAGTATTTT.